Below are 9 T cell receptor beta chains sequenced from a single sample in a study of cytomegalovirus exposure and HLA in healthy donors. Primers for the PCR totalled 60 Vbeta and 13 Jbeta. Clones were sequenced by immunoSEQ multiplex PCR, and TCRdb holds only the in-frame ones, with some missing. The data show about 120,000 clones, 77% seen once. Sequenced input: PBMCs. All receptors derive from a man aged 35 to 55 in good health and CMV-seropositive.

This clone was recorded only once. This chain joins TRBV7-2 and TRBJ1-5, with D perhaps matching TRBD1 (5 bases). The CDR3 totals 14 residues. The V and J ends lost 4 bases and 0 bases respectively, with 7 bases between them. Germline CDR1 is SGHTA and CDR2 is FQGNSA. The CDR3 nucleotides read TGTGCCAGCAGCTACCAGGGTAGCAATCAGCCCCAGCATTTT. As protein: CASSYQGSNQPQHF.

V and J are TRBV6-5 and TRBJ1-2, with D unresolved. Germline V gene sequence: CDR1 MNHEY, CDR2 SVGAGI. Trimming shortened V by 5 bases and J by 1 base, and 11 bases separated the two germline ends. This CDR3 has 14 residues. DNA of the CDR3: TGTGCCAGCAGTGCTTGGAGCGATAACTATGGCTACACCTTC. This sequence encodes CASSAWSDNYGYTF.

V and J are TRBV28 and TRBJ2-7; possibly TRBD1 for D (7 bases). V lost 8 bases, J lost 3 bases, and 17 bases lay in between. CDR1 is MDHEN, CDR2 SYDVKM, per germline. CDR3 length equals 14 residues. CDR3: CASEGGGVIYEQYF. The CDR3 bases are TGTGCCAGCGAAGGGGGCGGGGTAATCTACGAGCAGTACTTC.

Here the CDR3 DNA reads TGTGCCAGCAGCCTCGCGGCGGATACGCAGTATTTT. Its protein product is CASSLAADTQYF. V usage is TRBV6-6 and J usage is TRBJ2-3; D not resolved. Germline V gene lookup returns CDR1 MNHNY and CDR2 SVGAGI (reference sequence). The CDR3 length is 12 residues. V was cut by 6 bases and J by 6 bases, with 10 bases left in between.

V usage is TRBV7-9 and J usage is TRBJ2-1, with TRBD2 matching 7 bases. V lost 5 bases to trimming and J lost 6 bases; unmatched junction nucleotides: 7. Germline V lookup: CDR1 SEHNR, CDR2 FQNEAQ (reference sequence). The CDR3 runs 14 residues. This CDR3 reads CASSERGGGNEQFF. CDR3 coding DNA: TGTGCCAGCAGCGAACGCGGGGGAGGCAATGAGCAGTTCTTC.

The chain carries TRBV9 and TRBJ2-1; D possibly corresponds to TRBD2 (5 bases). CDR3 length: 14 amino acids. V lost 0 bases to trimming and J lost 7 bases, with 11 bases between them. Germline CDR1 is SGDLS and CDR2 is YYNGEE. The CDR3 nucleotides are TGTGCCAGCAGCGTAGCAGGTCCGGGGAATGAGCAGTTCTTC. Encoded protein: CASSVAGPGNEQFF. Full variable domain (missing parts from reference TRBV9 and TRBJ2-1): DSGVTQTPKHLITATGQRVTLRCSPRSGDLSVYWYQQSLDQGLQFLIQYYNGEERAKGNILERFSAQQFPDLHSELNLSSLELGDSALYFCASSVAGPGNEQFFGPGTRLTVL.

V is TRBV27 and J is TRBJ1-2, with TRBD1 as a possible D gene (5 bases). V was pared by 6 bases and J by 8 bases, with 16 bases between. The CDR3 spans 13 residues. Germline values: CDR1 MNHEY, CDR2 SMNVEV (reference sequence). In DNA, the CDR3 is TGTGCCAGCAGCCCCCGGACACATGAGGGCTACACCTTC. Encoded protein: CASSPRTHEGYTF.

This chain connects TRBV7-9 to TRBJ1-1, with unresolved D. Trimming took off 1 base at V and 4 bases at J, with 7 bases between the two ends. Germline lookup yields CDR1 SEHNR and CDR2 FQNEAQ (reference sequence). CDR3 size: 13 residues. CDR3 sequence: CASSLGAPTEAFF. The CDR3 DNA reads TGTGCCAGCAGCTTAGGGGCTCCCACTGAAGCTTTCTTT.

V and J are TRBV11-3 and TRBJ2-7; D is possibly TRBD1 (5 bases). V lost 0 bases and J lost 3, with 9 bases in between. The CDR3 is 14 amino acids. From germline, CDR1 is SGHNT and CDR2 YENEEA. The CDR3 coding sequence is TGTGCCAGCAGCTTAGATGCCGACAGCTACGAGCAGTACTTC. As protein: CASSLDADSYEQYF.